The 24 T cell receptor beta chains below all came from one sample that was sequenced in a study of T cell responses to AZD1222 COVID-19 vaccine. Generated by immunoSEQ multiplex PCR, the TCRdb table keeps only in-frame clones and is missing some. Among over 150,000 clones listed, roughly 88% were seen once. The source was peripheral blood, collected 28 days after the second AZD1222 dose. All receptors derive from an adult who received the AZD1222 COVID-19 vaccine.

The gene calls are TRBV29-1 and TRBJ2-1, with 8 positions matching TRBD1. J was trimmed by 8 bases and V by 3 bases; bases with no gene match: 6. Per germline, CDR1 SQVTM and CDR2 ANQGSEA. This CDR3 region has 13 residues. CDR3 nucleotides: TGCAGCGTTGAGAGGCAGGGGGCCTATGAGCAGTTCTTC. This gives the protein CSVERQGAYEQFF.

This chain uses TRBV6-5 with TRBJ1-6, with D possibly matching TRBD1 (5 bases). The CDR3 covers 15 residues. Per the germline V gene, CDR1 is MNHEY and CDR2 is SVGAGI. V lost 2 bases to trimming and J lost 5 bases, with 10 bases between them. The CDR3 DNA follows: TGTGCCAGCAGTTACCGGACACCCAATAATTCACCCCTCCACTTT. It specifies CASSYRTPNNSPLHF.

The rearrangement uses TRBV10-3 and TRBJ1-2; D is uncertain. The CDR3 sequence is 14 residues long. With 6 bases removed from V and 4 bases from J, the gap between germline ends came to 15 bases. Germline V lookup: CDR1 ENHRY, CDR2 SYGVKD. This CDR3 is CAIRFELGSYGYTF. In nucleotides, the CDR3 is TGTGCCATCAGGTTTGAGCTTGGAAGCTATGGCTACACCTTC.

The V and J genes are TRBV10-3 and TRBJ2-7, with D maybe TRBD2 (6 bases). Per the germline V gene, CDR1 is ENHRY and CDR2 is SYGVKD. Trimming shortened V by 4 bases and J by 0 bases, and 13 bases separated the two germline ends. The CDR3 is made up of 15 amino acids. The CDR3 sequence is CAISGGERSSYEQYF. In nucleotides, the CDR3 is TGTGCCATCAGTGGGGGGGAAAGGAGCTCCTACGAGCAGTACTTC.

The chain joins TRBV3-1 (or the pseudogene TRBV3-2) to TRBJ1-1; D not resolved. CDR3 length: 12 amino acids. V lost 3 bases to trimming and J lost 0 bases, with 2 bases between them. CDR1 and CDR2 from the germline V gene are LGHDT and YNNKEL (reference sequence). CDR3 protein: CASSQMNTEAFF. In DNA, the CDR3 is TGTGCCAGCAGCCAGATGAACACTGAAGCTTTCTTT.

This clone occurred a few times. V and J are TRBV10-3 and TRBJ2-2; D remains unclear. The V gene lost 6 bases and the J gene lost 4 bases, with 9 bases spanning the gap. The CDR3 sequence is 13 residues long. CDR1 and CDR2 from the germline V gene are ENHRY and SYGVKD. This CDR3 is CAIRFGRTGELFF. The DNA of the CDR3 is TGTGCCATCAGGTTTGGGCGCACCGGGGAGCTGTTTTTT.

The chain combines TRBV9 with TRBJ2-7; D may be TRBD1 (8 bases). V was pared by 2 bases and J by 2 bases, with 17 bases between. This CDR3 has 16 residues. Per germline, CDR1 SGDLS and CDR2 YYNGEE. The CDR3 nucleotides are TGTGCCAGCAGCGTCGGGAGCGGGACAGGACCCTACGAGCAGTACTTC. This sequence encodes CASSVGSGTGPYEQYF. Variable domain in full (rest from reference TRBV9 and TRBJ2-7): DSGVTQTPKHLITATGQRVTLRCSPRSGDLSVYWYQQSLDQGLQFLIQYYNGEERAKGNILERFSAQQFPDLHSELNLSSLELGDSALYFCASSVGSGTGPYEQYFGPGTRLTVT.

The gene calls are TRBV5-1 and TRBJ1-1; possibly TRBD1 for D (5 bases). V gave up 4 bases and J gave up 1 base, with 11 bases separating them. The CDR3 covers 14 residues. Germline V gene sequence: CDR1 SGHRS, CDR2 YFSETQ. In DNA, the CDR3 is TGCGCCAGCAGCGTGACAGTTTCGAACACTGAAGCTTTCTTT. Translation gives CASSVTVSNTEAFF.

The chain links TRBV19 to TRBJ1-5; 7 bases are a match to TRBD1. The germline V gene has CDR1 LNHDA and CDR2 SQIVND (reference sequence). This CDR3 has 14 amino acids. V was pared by 6 bases and J by 7 bases, with 9 bases of the junction left unmatched. The CDR3 loop is CASRDDREKQPQHF. In DNA form, the CDR3 reads TGTGCCAGTAGGGACGACAGGGAAAAGCAGCCCCAGCATTTT.

The V and J genes are TRBV30 and TRBJ2-6; 7 bases line up with TRBD1. Losses at the gene ends were 4 bases for V and 4 bases for J; bases not matched to a gene: 7. The V gene's germline CDR1 is GTSNPN and CDR2 SVGIG (reference sequence). The CDR3 contains 15 residues. Written as DNA, the CDR3 is TGTGCCTGGACCCCCGGGACAGCGGGGGCCAACGTCCTGACTTTC. Amino acid sequence: CAWTPGTAGANVLTF.

The chain recombines TRBV15 with TRBJ1-1, with D maybe TRBD1 (6 bases). Germline-derived CDR1 and CDR2 are LNHNV and YYDKDF (reference sequence). V was shortened by 5 bases and J by 2 bases, with 15 bases between the two germline ends. The CDR3 extends over 15 amino acids. The DNA of the CDR3 is TGTGCCACCAGCGGCGTGACAGGAGTAAACACTGAAGCTTTCTTT. Translating it yields CATSGVTGVNTEAFF.

The rearrangement joins TRBV28 to TRBJ2-5; perhaps TRBD2 as D (6 bases). V shed 6 bases and J shed 2 bases, with 10 bases lying between them. Germline V gives CDR1 MDHEN, CDR2 SYDVKM. The CDR3 sequence is 13 residues long. The CDR3: CASRSGRQETQYF. DNA for the CDR3: TGTGCCAGCAGGTCCGGGAGACAAGAGACCCAGTACTTC.

Many counts were recorded for this clone. The chain joins TRBV7-2 to TRBJ2-7; D ambiguous. The germline V and J ends were trimmed by 5 bases and 0 bases, with 14 bases remaining between them. This CDR3 is 15 amino acids long. Germline values: CDR1 SGHTA, CDR2 FQGNSA. The CDR3 DNA reads as TGTGCCAGCAGCCCGGGCTCGGACCACTCCTACGAGCAGTACTTC. Translated, it gives CASSPGSDHSYEQYF.

The rearrangement joins TRBV6-5 to TRBJ1-1; 8 nucleotides agree with TRBD1. J was trimmed by 1 base and V by 6 bases; bases with no gene match: 4. The length of the CDR3 is 14 residues. CDR1 is MNHEY and CDR2 is SVGAGI in the germline V gene. This CDR3 is CASRLTGENTEAFF. In DNA form, the CDR3 reads TGTGCCAGCAGGCTGACAGGGGAGAACACTGAAGCTTTCTTT.

J is TRBJ1-1 and V is TRBV7-9; possibly TRBD1 for D (6 bases). Germline values: CDR1 SEHNR, CDR2 FQNEAQ (reference sequence). With 1 base removed from V and 4 bases from J, the gap between germline ends came to 22 bases. The CDR3 loop spans 18 amino acids. CDR3 in amino acids: CASSLVLFLEQGGTEAFF. The CDR3 DNA sequence: TGTGCCAGCAGCTTAGTTTTGTTCCTGGAACAGGGAGGCACTGAAGCTTTCTTT.

The chain recombines TRBV7-9 with TRBJ1-1; D gene uncertain. The V end was cut by 1 base, the J end by 1 base, with 7 bases between. Per germline, CDR1 SEHNR and CDR2 FQNEAQ (reference sequence). The CDR3 runs 14 residues. The CDR3 DNA reads as TGTGCCAGCAGCTTAGAACACGGGAACACTGAAGCTTTCTTT. Protein product: CASSLEHGNTEAFF.

The chain employs TRBV11-2 and TRBJ1-2, with 7 bases lining up with TRBD1. Germline V gene lookup returns CDR1 SGHAT and CDR2 FQNNGV. V trimming: 5 bases; J trimming: 3 bases; junction bases outside the gene matches: 6. This CDR3 contains 14 residues. The CDR3 spells CASSLGQDYYGYTF. DNA for the CDR3: TGTGCCAGCAGCCTAGGACAGGACTACTATGGCTACACCTTC.

This clone was seen only once. The chain recombines TRBV4-3 with TRBJ1-5; maybe TRBD1 (5 bases). Germline-derived CDR1 and CDR2 are LGHNA and YSLEER. V lost 3 bases, J lost 7 bases, and 10 bases lay in between. The CDR3 runs 13 residues. As DNA, the CDR3 is TGCGCCAGCAGCCAGGGACGGGAGCAGCCCCAGCATTTT. This sequence encodes CASSQGREQPQHF.

The chain combines TRBV29-1 with TRBJ2-7, with 7 bases that match TRBD1. Germline CDR1 reads SQVTM; CDR2 reads ANQGSEA. V shed 1 base and J 9 bases; nucleotides not matched to a gene: 15. The CDR3 is made up of 15 amino acids. Here the CDR3 DNA reads TGCAGCGTTGAAGTACAGGGGCCGTCTGGTTTCAGGCAGTACTTC. It specifies CSVEVQGPSGFRQYF.

The gene calls are TRBV18 and TRBJ1-5; weak D call: TRBD1 (6 bases). Germline V gene sequence: CDR1 KGHSH, CDR2 LQKENI. The CDR3 has 15 residues. The V end lost 3 bases, the J end lost 6 bases, and 15 bases lay between the germline ends. In DNA, the CDR3 is TGTGCCAGCTCACCGAAGGTGGGGGCGGGTCAGCCCCAGCATTTT. Protein product: CASSPKVGAGQPQHF.

The CDR3 DNA is TGTGCCAGCAGCCTGAGTACGGACTATGGCTACACCTTC. This translates into CASSLSTDYGYTF. The genes are TRBV7-2 and TRBJ1-2; D gene ambiguous. The CDR3 has 13 residues. V was cut by 5 bases and J by 3 bases, with 10 bases left in between. Germline V gene lookup returns CDR1 SGHTA and CDR2 FQGNSA. The full variable domain, its missing parts supplied by reference TRBV7-2 and TRBJ1-2, is GAGVSQSPSNKVTEKGKDVELRCDPISGHTALYWYRQSLGQGLEFLIYFQGNSAPDKSGLPSDRFSAERTGGSVSTLTIQRTQQEDSAVYLCASSLSTDYGYTFGSGTRLTVV.

The chain uses TRBV7-9 and TRBJ1-3, with D perhaps TRBD1 (5 bases). CDR1 SEHNR and CDR2 FQNEAQ come from the germline V gene (reference sequence). V gave up 0 bases and J gave up 0 bases, with 9 bases separating them. The CDR3 loop spans 16 amino acids. The CDR3 is CASSLAPGDSGNTIYF. The CDR3 DNA is TGTGCCAGCAGCTTAGCGCCGGGGGACTCTGGAAACACCATATATTTT.

The J gene is TRBJ2-1, the V gene TRBV3-1 (or the pseudogene TRBV3-2); 10 bases are a match to TRBD1. V lost 2 bases to trimming and J lost 4 bases; unmatched junction nucleotides: 5. The germline gives CDR1 LGHDT, CDR2 YNNKEL (reference sequence). This CDR3 has 16 residues. The CDR3: CASSQRTGGSYNEQFF. The CDR3 nucleotides are TGTGCCAGCAGCCAACGGACAGGGGGGAGTTACAATGAGCAGTTCTTC.

In its sample, this clone was seen a few times. This chain uses TRBV6-2 or TRBV6-3 with TRBJ1-6; no clear D. V dropped 6 bases and J dropped 13 bases, with 13 bases sitting between them. Germline lookup yields CDR1 MNHEY and CDR2 SVGEGT. The CDR3 covers 12 residues. The CDR3, as DNA: TGTGCCAGCAGCTATACGGGGAACCCCCTCCACTTT. Protein sequence: CASSYTGNPLHF.